This TCR beta chain originates from a study of beta chain features in type 1 diabetes. Overall study context: Age, gender, cell numbers and subset yield matched between patients and controls.

The study reverse transcribed the entire isolated RNA, so it sequenced expressed TCRB transcripts. Sequencing used immunoSEQ multiplex PCR; TCRdb keeps in-frame clones, though not all of them. The sample comprises 200,000 to 250,000 clones, 68% of which are singletons, and approximately 0.053% rests with the top ten. The V end lost 7 bases, the J end lost 3 bases, and 16 bases lay between the germline ends. CDR3 size: 15 residues. Germline V gene sequence: CDR1 SGHTA, CDR2 FQGNSA. Broader study findings: A PCR bias possibly favoring shorter templates would apply equally to patients and controls. High-TCR-expressing cells could be over-represented by cDNA sequencing. Type 1 diabetes patients had VDJ junctions that carried fewer insertions and more deletions.

A word on this clone: No antigen is known for it.

This receptor was obtained from a man aged 25-45 years in good health. The chain employs TRBV7-2 and TRBJ2-1; possible D gene TRBD2, 6 bases. The sample comprised naive CD4+ T cells from blood. DNA of the CDR3: TGTGCCAGCATCGTTGATAGCGGACTCTACAATGAGCAGTTCTTC. Translation: CASIVDSGLYNEQFF.